This section outlines one T cell receptor (beta chain) sequence together with its context. Its target is not known. Germline lookup yields CDR1 PRHDT and CDR2 FYEKMQ (reference sequence). The V and J ends lost 8 bases and 3 bases respectively, with 11 bases between them. The CDR3 is made up of 12 amino acids. This record comes from a study of blood T cells in healthy people across ages. With a J-beta primer mix and a sample-barcoded 5' primer, a second PCR ran 7 to 11 cycles. TCRdb itself ran the 5' RACE reads through MiXCR, one entry per CDR3 protein. The profile shows about 640,000 distinct CDR3 sequences, roughly 53% of them singletons. General study findings and limits: Observed TCR beta diversity showed a strong correlation with the percentage of naive T cells as measured by flow cytometry.

This clonotype was sampled from a man between 60 and 75 years old in good health. The chain has TRBV13 and TRBJ2-7; D possibly corresponds to TRBD2 (5 bases). The sequenced sample consisted of blood. CDR3 amino acids: CASGSGVYEQYF. The CDR3 DNA reads TGTGCCAGCGGGAGTGGGGTCTACGAGCAGTACTTC.